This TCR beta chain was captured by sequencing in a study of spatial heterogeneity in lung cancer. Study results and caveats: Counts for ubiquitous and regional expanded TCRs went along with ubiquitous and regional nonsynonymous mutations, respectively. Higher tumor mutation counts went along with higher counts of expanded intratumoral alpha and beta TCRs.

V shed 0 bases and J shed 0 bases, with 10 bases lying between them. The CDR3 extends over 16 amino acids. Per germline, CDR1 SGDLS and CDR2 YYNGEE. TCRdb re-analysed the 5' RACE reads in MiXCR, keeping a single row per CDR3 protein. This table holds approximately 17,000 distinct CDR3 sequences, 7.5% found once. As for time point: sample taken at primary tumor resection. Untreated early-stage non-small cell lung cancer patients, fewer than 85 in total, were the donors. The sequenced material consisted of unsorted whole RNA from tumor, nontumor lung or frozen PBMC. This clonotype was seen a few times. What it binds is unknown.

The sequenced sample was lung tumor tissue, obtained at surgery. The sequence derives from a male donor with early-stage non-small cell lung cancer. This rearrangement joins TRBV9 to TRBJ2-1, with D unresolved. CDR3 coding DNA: TGTGCCAGCAGCGTAGGGCCAGGAAGCTCCTACAATGAGCAGTTCTTC. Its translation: CASSVGPGSSYNEQFF. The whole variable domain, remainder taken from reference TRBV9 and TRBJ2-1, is DSGVTQTPKHLITATGQRVTLRCSPRSGDLSVYWYQQSLDQGLQFLIQYYNGEERAKGNILERFSAQQFPDLHSELNLSSLELGDSALYFCASSVGPGSSYNEQFFGPGTRLTVL.